The 3 T cell receptor beta chains presented below share a single source sample, sequenced in a study of T cells after yellow fever vaccination. One entry per CDR3 protein, called by TCRdb with MiXCR from the 5' RACE reads. The table shows nearly 350,000 distinct CDR3 sequences, with 7% to 9% occurring only once. Sequencing was performed on PBMCs, taken roughly 47 days after the first yellow fever vaccination. The receptors here all came from a man between 18 and 35 years old who received the YFV17D yellow fever vaccine.

This clonotype has only a few counts. CDR3 residues: CASSETGVSQYF. CDR3 sequence (DNA): TGTGCCAGCAGCGAAACGGGGGTTAGCCAGTACTTC. The chain carries TRBV6-5 and TRBJ2-5, with D perhaps TRBD2 (6 bases). The CDR3 has 12 residues. Per germline, CDR1 MNHEY and CDR2 SVGAGI. Trimming left V 6 bases short and J 10 bases short, with 15 bases between.

This clonotype was seen more than once but under ten times. This sequence joins TRBV10-3 and TRBJ2-7, with 8 positions matching TRBD1. The V gene's germline CDR1 is ENHRY and CDR2 SYGVKD. This CDR3 is built from 13 residues. Trimming at V came to 3 bases and at J to 4 bases, leaving 2 bases not matched to a gene. This chain's CDR3 is CAISEGQGYEQYF. CDR3 sequence (DNA): TGTGCCATCAGTGAAGGACAGGGTTACGAGCAGTACTTC.

In its sample, this clonotype was seen many times. The chain has TRBV29-1 and TRBJ2-1, with 9 nucleotides matching TRBD2. The CDR3 contains 13 residues. The germline gives CDR1 SQVTM, CDR2 ANQGSEA. V lost 6 bases to trimming and J lost 6 bases; unmatched junction nucleotides: 6. The CDR3 bases are TGCAGCGTCCTCCCGGGACTAGCCAATGAGCAGTTCTTC. Translated, it gives CSVLPGLANEQFF.